The present T cell receptor (beta chain) was sequenced within a study of T-cell reconstitution after alpha-beta-depleted transplantation in children. For TCRbeta, the library was prepared with unique molecular identifiers. MiXCR was run by TCRdb on the PCR reads, yielding one entry per CDR3 protein. This table holds some 300,000 distinct CDR3 sequences, around a tenth found once. The sequences come from PBMCs from the stem cell graft donor, collected from the stem cell graft. The sequence was obtained from a human donor who donated a stem cell graft to a child with acute lymphoblastic leukemia.

The CDR3 nucleotides read TGCAGTGCCCCAGAGGCGGGGTACTATGGCTACACCTTC. This translates into CSAPEAGYYGYTF. V gene TRBV20-1 combines with J gene TRBJ1-2, with unresolved D. The CDR3 is made up of 13 amino acids. The V end was cut by 6 bases, the J end by 3 bases, with 14 bases between. Germline-derived CDR1 and CDR2 are DFQATT and SNEGSKA (reference sequence).